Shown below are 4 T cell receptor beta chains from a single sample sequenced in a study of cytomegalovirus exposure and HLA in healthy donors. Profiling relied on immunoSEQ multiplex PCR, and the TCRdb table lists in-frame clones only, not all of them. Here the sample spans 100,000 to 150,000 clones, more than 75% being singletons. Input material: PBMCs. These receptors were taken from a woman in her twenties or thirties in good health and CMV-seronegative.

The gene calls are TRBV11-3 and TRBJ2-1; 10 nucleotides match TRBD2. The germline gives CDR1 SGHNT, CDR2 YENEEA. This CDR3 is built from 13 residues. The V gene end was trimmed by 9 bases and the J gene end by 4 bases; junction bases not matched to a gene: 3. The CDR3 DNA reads TGTGCCAGTGCTAGCGGGGGTTACAATGAGCAGTTCTTC. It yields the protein CASASGGYNEQFF.

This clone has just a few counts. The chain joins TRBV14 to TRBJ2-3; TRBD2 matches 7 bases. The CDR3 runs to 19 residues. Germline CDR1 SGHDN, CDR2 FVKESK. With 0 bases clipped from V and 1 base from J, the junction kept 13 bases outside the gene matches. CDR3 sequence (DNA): TGTGCCAGCAGCCAAGATCGCTACGGAACGGGGGGACGCACAGATACGCAGTATTTT. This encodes CASSQDRYGTGGRTDTQYF.

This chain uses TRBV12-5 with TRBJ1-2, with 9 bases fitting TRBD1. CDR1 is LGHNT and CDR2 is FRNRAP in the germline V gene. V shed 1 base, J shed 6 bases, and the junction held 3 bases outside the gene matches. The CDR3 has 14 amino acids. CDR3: CASGLEQGANGYTF. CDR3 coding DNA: TGTGCTAGTGGTTTGGAACAGGGGGCAAATGGCTACACCTTC.

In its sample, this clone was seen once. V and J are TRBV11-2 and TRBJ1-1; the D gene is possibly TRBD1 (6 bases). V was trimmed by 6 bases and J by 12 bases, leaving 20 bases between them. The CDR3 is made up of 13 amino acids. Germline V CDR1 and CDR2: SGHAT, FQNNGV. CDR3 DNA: TGTGCCAGCAGAAACAACAGGGATCAGAGAACTTTCTTT. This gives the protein CASRNNRDQRTFF.